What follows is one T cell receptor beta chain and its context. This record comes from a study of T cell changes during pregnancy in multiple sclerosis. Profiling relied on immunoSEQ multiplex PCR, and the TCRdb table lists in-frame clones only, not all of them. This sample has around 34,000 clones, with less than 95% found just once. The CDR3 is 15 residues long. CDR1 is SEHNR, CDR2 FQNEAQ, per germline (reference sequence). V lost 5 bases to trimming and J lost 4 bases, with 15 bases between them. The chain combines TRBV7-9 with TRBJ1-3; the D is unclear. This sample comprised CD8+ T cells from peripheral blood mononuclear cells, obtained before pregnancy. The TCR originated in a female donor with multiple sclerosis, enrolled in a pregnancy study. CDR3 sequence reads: CASSPRGPVGNTIYF. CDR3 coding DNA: TGTGCCAGCAGCCCCCGGGGTCCAGTCGGAAACACCATATATTTT.